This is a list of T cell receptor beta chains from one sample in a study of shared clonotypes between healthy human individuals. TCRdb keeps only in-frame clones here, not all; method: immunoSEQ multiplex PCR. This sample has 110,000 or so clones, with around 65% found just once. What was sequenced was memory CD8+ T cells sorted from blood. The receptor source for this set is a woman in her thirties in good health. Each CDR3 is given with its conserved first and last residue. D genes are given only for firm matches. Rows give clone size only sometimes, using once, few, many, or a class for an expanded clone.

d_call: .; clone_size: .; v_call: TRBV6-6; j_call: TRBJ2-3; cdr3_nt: TGTGCCAGCAGTACCCCTAGCTCCCAGAGCACAGATACGCAGTATTTT; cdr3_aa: CASSTPSSQSTDTQYF
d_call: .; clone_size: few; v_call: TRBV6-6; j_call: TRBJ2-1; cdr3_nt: TGTGCCAGCAGTTACTCTTCCGGGCTAGAAGAGAATGAGCAGTTCTTC; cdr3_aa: CASSYSSGLEENEQFF
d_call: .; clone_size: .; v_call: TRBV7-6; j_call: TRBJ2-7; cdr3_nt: TGTGCCAGCAGCTCAGAGCCGCTAGGGAACTACGAGCAGTACTTC; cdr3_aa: CASSSEPLGNYEQYF
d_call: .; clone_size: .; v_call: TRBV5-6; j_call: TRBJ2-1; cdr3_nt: TGTGCCAGCAGGATCGGACAGTCTTCTTCCTTTTATAGTGAGCAGTTCTTC; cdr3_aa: CASRIGQSSSFYSEQFF
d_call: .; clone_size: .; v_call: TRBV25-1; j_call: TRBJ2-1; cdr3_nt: TGTGCCAGCAGTGAGGGTCCGGGGAGCTCATCTAATGAGCAGTTCTTC; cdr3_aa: CASSEGPGSSSNEQFF
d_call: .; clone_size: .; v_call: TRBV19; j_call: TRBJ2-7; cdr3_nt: TGTGCCAGTATAGAGGACAGAAAATTTTACTACGAGCAGTACTTC; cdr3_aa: CASIEDRKFYYEQYF
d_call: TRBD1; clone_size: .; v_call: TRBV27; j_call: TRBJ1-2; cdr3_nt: TGTGCCAGCAGACAGGGGGCAGGGTATGGCTACACCTTC; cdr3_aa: CASRQGAGYGYTF
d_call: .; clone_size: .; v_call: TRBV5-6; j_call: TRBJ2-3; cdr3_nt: TGTGCCAGCAGCACACTCGACAGCGCCCGCACAGATACGCAGTATTTT; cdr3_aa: CASSTLDSARTDTQYF
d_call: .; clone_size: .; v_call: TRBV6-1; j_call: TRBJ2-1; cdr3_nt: TGTGCCAGCAGTGAACAGGAGGGAGCAAATGAGCAGTTCTTC; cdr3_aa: CASSEQEGANEQFF
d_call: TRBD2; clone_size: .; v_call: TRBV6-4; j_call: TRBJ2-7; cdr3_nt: TGTGCCAGCAGTGCCGGGCTAGCGGAATACGAGCAGTACTTC; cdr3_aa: CASSAGLAEYEQYF
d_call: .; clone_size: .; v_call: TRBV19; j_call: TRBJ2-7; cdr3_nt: TGTGCCAGTAGTATAGACCAACAGGGCGAGCAGTACTTC; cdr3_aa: CASSIDQQGEQYF
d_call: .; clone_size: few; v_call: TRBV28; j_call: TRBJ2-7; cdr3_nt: TGTGCCAGCAGTTTAAACAGCTTCTACGAGCAGTACTTC; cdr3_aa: CASSLNSFYEQYF
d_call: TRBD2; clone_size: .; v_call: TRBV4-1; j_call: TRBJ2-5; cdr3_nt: TGCGCCAGCAGCCACCCCCGGGGGGGCCCACAAGAGACCCAGTACTTC; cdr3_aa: CASSHPRGGPQETQYF
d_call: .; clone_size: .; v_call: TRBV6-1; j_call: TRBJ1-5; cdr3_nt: TGTGCCAGCAGTGAAAGTCTGGGCTTCAATCAGCCCCAGCATTTT; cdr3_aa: CASSESLGFNQPQHF
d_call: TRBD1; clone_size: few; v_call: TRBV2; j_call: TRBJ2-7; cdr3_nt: TGTGCCAGCATTGCGGCACAGGGGTTTGGCCACGAGCAGTACTTC; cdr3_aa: CASIAAQGFGHEQYF
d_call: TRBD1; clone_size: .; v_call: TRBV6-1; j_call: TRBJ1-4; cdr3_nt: TGTGCCAGCAACCGGGACAGTAATGAAAAACTGTTTTTT; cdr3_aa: CASNRDSNEKLFF
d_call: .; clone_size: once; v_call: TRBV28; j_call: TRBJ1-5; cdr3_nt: TGTGCCAGCAGTTCGTTCCGGACAGTACCCCGACCCTATAGGGATCAGCCCCAGCATTTT; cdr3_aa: CASSSFRTVPRPYRDQPQHF
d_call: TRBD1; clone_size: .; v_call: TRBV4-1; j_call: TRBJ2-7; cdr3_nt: TGCGCCAGCAGCCAGAGCACAGGGGGCGAGCAGTACTTC; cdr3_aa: CASSQSTGGEQYF
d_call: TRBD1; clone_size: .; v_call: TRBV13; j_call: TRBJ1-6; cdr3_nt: TGTGCCAGCAGTATAGTAAGGGGGCCTAGGTCACCCCTCCACTTT; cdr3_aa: CASSIVRGPRSPLHF
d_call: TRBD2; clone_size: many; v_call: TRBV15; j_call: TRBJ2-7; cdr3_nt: TGTGCCACCAGCACCCAGTGGGCTAGCGGGATTCTAAGCGAGCAGTACTTC; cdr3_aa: CATSTQWASGILSEQYF
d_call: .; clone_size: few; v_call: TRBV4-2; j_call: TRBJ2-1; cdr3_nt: TGTGCCAGCAGCCAATGGGGGGTGGGAGACGAGCAGTTCTTC; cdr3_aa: CASSQWGVGDEQFF
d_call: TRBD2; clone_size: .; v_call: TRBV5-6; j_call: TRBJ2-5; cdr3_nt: TGTGCCAGCAGCATGTTTAGCGGGATCTTCACCAGCGAAGGGGAGACCCAGTACTTC; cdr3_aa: CASSMFSGIFTSEGETQYF
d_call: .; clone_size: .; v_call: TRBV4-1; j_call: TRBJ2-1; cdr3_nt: TGCGCCAGCAGCCAGATGGGACGTTCAAGCTACAATGAGCAGTTCTTC; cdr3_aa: CASSQMGRSSYNEQFF
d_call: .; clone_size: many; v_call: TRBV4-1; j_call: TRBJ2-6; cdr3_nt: TGCGCCAGCAGCCCCCGACTTGGGAGCTCTGGGGCCAACGTCCTGACTTTC; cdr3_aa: CASSPRLGSSGANVLTF
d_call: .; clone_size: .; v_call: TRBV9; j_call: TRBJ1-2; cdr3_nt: TGTGCCAGCAGCCCAAGGCCTGAAGGTTATGGCTACACCTTC; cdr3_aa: CASSPRPEGYGYTF
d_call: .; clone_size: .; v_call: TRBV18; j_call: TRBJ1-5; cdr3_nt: TGTGCCAGCTCATTAATCCCCACGGTCGGGGGGCAGCCCCAGCATTTT; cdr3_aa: CASSLIPTVGGQPQHF
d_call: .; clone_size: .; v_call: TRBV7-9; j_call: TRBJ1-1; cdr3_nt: TGTGCCAGCAGGGGGGGTTGGTATGAGGCTGAAGCTTTCTTT; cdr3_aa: CASRGGWYEAEAFF
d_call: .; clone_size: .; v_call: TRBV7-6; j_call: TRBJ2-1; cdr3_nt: TGTGCCAGCAGCTTGGTTACGGAGGATGAGCAGTTCTTC; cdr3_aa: CASSLVTEDEQFF
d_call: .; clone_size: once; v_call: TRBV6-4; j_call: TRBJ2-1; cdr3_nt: TGTGCCAGCAGTGCTACCAGGGGAGCGGGTCATGAGCAGTTCTTC; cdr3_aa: CASSATRGAGHEQFF
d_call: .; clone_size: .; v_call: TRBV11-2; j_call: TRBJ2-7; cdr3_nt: TGTGCCAGCAGCTTAGATGCTAGAACAGGGAACTACGAGCAGTACTTC; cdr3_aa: CASSLDARTGNYEQYF
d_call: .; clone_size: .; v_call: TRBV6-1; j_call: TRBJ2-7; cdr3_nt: TGTGCCAGCAGGTGGGACACCACCTACGAGCAGTACTTC; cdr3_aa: CASRWDTTYEQYF
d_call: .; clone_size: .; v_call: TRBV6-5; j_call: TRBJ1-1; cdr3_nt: TGTGCCAGCTGCGGGACATTCGACACTGAAGCTTTCTTT; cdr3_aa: CASCGTFDTEAFF
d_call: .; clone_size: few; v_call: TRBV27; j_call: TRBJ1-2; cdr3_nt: TGTGCCAGCAGTTTCGAGGGATTCGGCGGCTACACCTTC; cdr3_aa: CASSFEGFGGYTF
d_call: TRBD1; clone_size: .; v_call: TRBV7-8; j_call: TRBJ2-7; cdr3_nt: TGTGCCAGCAGTCGGGACAGGGCGGTCGGCGAGCAGTACTTC; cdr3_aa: CASSRDRAVGEQYF
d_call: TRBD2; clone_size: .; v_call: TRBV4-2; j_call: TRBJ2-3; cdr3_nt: TGTGCCAGCAGCCAAGATCTGGCTAGCGGGAGAACAGATACGCAGTATTTT; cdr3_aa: CASSQDLASGRTDTQYF
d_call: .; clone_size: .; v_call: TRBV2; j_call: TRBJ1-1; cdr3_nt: TGTGCCAGCAGTGAGGGGGACATCGCAAACACTGAAGCTTTCTTT; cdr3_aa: CASSEGDIANTEAFF
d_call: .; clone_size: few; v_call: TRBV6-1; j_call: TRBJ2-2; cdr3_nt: TGTGCCAGCACCTCGGGCGTGGCGAACACCGGGGAGCTGTTTTTT; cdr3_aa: CASTSGVANTGELFF
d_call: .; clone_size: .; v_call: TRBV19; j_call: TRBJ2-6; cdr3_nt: TGTGCCAGTAGCAAGTCGGAGGGGTCTGGGGCCAACGTCCTGACTTTC; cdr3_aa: CASSKSEGSGANVLTF
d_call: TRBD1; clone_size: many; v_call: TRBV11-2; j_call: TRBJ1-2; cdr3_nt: TGTGCCAGCAGCTTTAGCGGGACAGGGGGCGCCGTCTATGGCTACACCTTC; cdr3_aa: CASSFSGTGGAVYGYTF
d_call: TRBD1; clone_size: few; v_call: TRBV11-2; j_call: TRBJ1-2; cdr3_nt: TGTGCCAGCAGCGGGGGGACAGGGTATGGCTACACCTTC; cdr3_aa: CASSGGTGYGYTF
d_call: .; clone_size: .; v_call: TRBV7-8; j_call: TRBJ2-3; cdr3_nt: TGTGCCAGCAGCGGTCTAAAGCGGGGCACAGATACGCAGTATTTT; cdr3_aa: CASSGLKRGTDTQYF
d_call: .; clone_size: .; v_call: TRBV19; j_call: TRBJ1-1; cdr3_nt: TGTGCCAGTGGAGTCTTCACTGAAGCTTTCTTT; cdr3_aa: CASGVFTEAFF
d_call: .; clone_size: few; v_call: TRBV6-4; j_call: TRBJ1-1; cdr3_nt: TGTGCCAGCAGTGAATATGCGGGGGATCGGGGCACTGAAGCTTTCTTT; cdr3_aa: CASSEYAGDRGTEAFF
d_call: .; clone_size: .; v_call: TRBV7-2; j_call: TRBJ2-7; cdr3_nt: TGTGCCAGCAGCTTATACAGTGACCTCTCGGGAGAGCAGTACTTC; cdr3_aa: CASSLYSDLSGEQYF
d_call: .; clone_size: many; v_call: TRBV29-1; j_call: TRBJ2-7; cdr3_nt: TGCAGCGTTGGGACAGCGTCCTACGAGCAGTACTTC; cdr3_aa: CSVGTASYEQYF
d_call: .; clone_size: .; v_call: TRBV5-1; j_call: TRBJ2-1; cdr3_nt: TGCGCCAGCAGCTTGGAGGCCCCAACTGAGCAGTTCTTC; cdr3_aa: CASSLEAPTEQFF
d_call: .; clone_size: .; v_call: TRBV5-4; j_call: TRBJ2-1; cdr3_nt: TGTGCCAGCAGCTTGCCTAGCGAGGATCGGCAGTTCTTC; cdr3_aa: CASSLPSEDRQFF
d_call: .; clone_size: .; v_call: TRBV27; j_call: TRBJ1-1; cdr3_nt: TGTGCCAGCAGTTTAGTGGGGGGCCCCACTGAAGCTTTCTTT; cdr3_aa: CASSLVGGPTEAFF
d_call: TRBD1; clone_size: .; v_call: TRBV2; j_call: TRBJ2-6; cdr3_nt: TGTGCCAGCAGTGAATTTTCAGGGGGTACCTCTGGGGCCAACGTCCTGACTTTC; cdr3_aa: CASSEFSGGTSGANVLTF
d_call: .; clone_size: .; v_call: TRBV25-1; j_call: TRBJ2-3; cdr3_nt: TGTGCCAGCAGCGACGCAACTACAGATACGCAGTATTTT; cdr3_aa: CASSDATTDTQYF
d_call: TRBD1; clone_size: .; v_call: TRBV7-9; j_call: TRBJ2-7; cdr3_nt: TGTGCCAGCAGCCACGGACAGGGGAAATACGAGCAGTACTTC; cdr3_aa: CASSHGQGKYEQYF
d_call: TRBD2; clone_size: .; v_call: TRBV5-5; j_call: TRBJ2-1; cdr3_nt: TGTGCCAGCAGCTTGACTAGCGGGAGGAATTACAATGAGCAGTTCTTC; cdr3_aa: CASSLTSGRNYNEQFF
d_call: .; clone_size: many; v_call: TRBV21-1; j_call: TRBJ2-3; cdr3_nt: TGTGCCAGCAGCGACCCGGGACTAGGTACAGATACGCAGTATTTT; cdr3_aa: CASSDPGLGTDTQYF
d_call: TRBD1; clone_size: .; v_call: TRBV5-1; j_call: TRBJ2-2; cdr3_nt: TGCGCCAGCAGCTTAGGGGACAGGGACACCGGGGAGCTGTTTTTT; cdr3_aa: CASSLGDRDTGELFF
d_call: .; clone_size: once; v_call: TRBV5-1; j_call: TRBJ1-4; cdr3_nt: TGCGCCAGCAGCTTAAGGGGTGCTAATGAAAAACTGTTTTTT; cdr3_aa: CASSLRGANEKLFF
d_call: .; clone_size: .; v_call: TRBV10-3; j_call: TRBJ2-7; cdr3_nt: TGTGCCATCAGTGACACCGCCATGGAGCAGTACTTC; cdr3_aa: CAISDTAMEQYF
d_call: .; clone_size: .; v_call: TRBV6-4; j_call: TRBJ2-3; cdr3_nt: TGTGCCAGCAGTGACTCGGGGGGTACCCCAGATACGCAGTATTTT; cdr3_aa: CASSDSGGTPDTQYF
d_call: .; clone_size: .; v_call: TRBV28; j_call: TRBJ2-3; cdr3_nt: TGTGCCAGCAGTTCCCCCTTCCGGGTGGGAACAGATACGCAGTATTTT; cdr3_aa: CASSSPFRVGTDTQYF
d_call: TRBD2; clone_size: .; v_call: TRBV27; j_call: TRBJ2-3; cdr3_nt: TGTGCCAGCAGTCATCTAGCGGGAGTGACAGATACGCAGTATTTT; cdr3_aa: CASSHLAGVTDTQYF
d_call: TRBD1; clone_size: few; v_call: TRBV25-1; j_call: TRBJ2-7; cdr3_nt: TGTGCCAGCAGTGAAAGCCGGGACAGACTATACGAGCAGTACTTC; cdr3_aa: CASSESRDRLYEQYF